Listed below are T cell receptor beta chains from one sample, sequenced in a study of T-cell memory formation after mild COVID-19. TCRdb called the 5' RACE reads again in MiXCR, with one record for every CDR3 protein. The sample includes around 530,000 distinct CDR3 sequences, roughly 20% of them seen just once. Input material: PBMCs or a T cell subset sorted from them (not recorded which). These receptors originate from an adult woman who had mild COVID-19 (a few samples of this study predate the infection). Cell type and time point are not known. The CDR3 runs from the conserved cysteine through the conserved F or W. D genes are given only for firm matches. Expanded clones are given a class, and other clones once, few, many or no size at all.

j_call clone_size d_call v_call cdr3_aa cdr3_nt
TRBJ1-1 few . TRBV6-5 CASSYSSGVSTEAFF TGTGCCAGCAGTTACTCGTCCGGGGTGAGCACTGAAGCTTTCTTT
TRBJ2-3 . TRBD1 TRBV5-1 CASRGTGAEDTQYF TGCGCCAGCAGAGGGACAGGGGCGGAAGATACGCAGTATTTT
TRBJ2-5 . . TRBV7-9 CASSLTAAGAGIRETQYF TGTGCCAGCAGCTTAACCGCGGCTGGGGCAGGGATCAGAGAGACCCAGTACTTC
TRBJ2-1 . . TRBV27 CASSRRGNPYNEQFF TGTGCCAGCAGTCGACGGGGGAACCCCTACAATGAGCAGTTCTTC
TRBJ2-3 . TRBD2 TRBV12-3/TRBV12-4 CASRPSLAGGADTQYF TGTGCCAGCAGGCCGTCACTAGCCGGGGGGGCAGATACGCAGTATTTT
TRBJ2-5 few . TRBV9 CASSVGPQETQYF TGTGCCAGCAGCGTAGGGCCACAGGAGACCCAGTACTTC
TRBJ2-2 . TRBD2 TRBV12-3/TRBV12-4 CASSFLAGKFGELFF TGTGCCAGCAGTTTTCTAGCGGGAAAATTCGGGGAGCTGTTTTTT
TRBJ1-2 few . TRBV10-2 CASSDGNFGPSYTF TGCGCCAGCAGTGACGGGAATTTCGGGCCAAGCTACACCTTC
TRBJ1-5 few TRBD1 TRBV6-2/TRBV6-3 CASSLPGGLQPQHF TGTGCCAGCAGTTTACCAGGGGGCTTACAGCCCCAGCATTTT
TRBJ2-6 many . TRBV27 CASSLLGSGANVLTF TGTGCCAGCAGCTTGCTGGGGTCTGGGGCCAACGTCCTGACTTTC
TRBJ1-5 few . TRBV12-3/TRBV12-4 CASRRASPNQPQHF TGTGCCAGCAGGCGGGCTAGCCCTAATCAGCCCCAGCATTTT
TRBJ2-7 . TRBD2 TRBV6-1 CASSANRAGDQYF TGTGCCAGCAGCGCGAACCGGGCGGGGGATCAGTACTTC
TRBJ2-1 . . TRBV29-1 CSVGRRGNEQFF TGCAGCGTGGGGAGGAGGGGTAATGAGCAGTTCTTC
TRBJ1-2 . . TRBV27 CASSRTGSVGYTF TGTGCCAGCAGCCGAACAGGGTCCGTCGGCTACACCTTC
TRBJ2-6 . TRBD1 TRBV12-5 CASSTGDSGANVLTF TGTGCTAGTTCGACAGGGGACTCTGGGGCCAACGTCCTGACTTTC
TRBJ2-3 many . TRBV2 CASSAGTHSTDTQYF TGTGCCAGCAGTGCGGGGACCCATAGCACAGATACGCAGTATTTT
TRBJ2-1 . . TRBV7-8 CASSLVTTGDQNEQFF TGTGCCAGCAGCTTAGTTACGACCGGGGACCAAAATGAGCAGTTCTTC
TRBJ2-1 few TRBD2 TRBV20-1 CSARDPQRTSGINEQFF TGCAGTGCTCGCGACCCCCAACGGACTAGCGGGATTAATGAGCAGTTCTTC
TRBJ1-5 . . TRBV7-3 CASSPPTVGNQPQHF TGTGCCAGCAGCCCCCCGACAGTCGGAAATCAGCCCCAGCATTTT
TRBJ1-5 few TRBD1 TRBV5-1 CASSLEGQGSNQPQHF TGCGCCAGCAGCTTGGAAGGACAGGGAAGCAATCAGCCCCAGCATTTT
TRBJ1-5 . TRBD1 TRBV20-1 CSAQRQGVSNQPQHF TGCAGTGCTCAACGACAGGGCGTTAGCAATCAGCCCCAGCATTTT
TRBJ2-3 . . TRBV2 CASSRLGVTDTQYF TGTGCCAGCAGTAGACTAGGAGTGACAGATACGCAGTATTTT
TRBJ2-1 . . TRBV19 CASSIWQSSYNEQFF TGTGCCAGTAGTATTTGGCAGAGCTCCTACAATGAGCAGTTCTTC
TRBJ2-3 few TRBD2 TRBV28 CASTPASGRAGDTQYF TGTGCCAGCACCCCGGCTAGCGGGAGGGCCGGAGATACGCAGTATTTT
TRBJ2-1 few TRBD2 TRBV19 CASSELAGGYNEQFF TGTGCCAGTAGTGAGCTAGCGGGGGGGTACAATGAGCAGTTCTTC
TRBJ2-7 few TRBD2 TRBV4-1 CASSLQRGGPYEQYF TGCGCCAGCAGCCTCCAGCGGGGGGGCCCCTACGAGCAGTACTTC
TRBJ2-6 once . TRBV11-2 CASRSIRDSGANVLTF TGTGCCAGCAGGAGTATACGGGACTCTGGGGCCAACGTCCTGACTTTC
TRBJ1-1 . . TRBV27 CASRLTLAGKNTEAFF TGTGCCAGCAGGCTTACACTGGCGGGGAAGAACACTGAAGCTTTCTTT
TRBJ2-1 . . TRBV27 CASSSLLGQFF TGTGCCAGCAGCTCCTTATTAGGGCAGTTCTTC